This is a list of T cell receptor beta chains from one sample in a study of T cell responses to AZD1222 COVID-19 vaccine. The repertoire was sequenced with immunoSEQ multiplex PCR; TCRdb's copy has only in-frame clones and lacks some. The sample records under 110,000 clones, about nine tenths being singletons. This specimen was peripheral blood, taken on day 0 of AZD1222 vaccination. The receptors here all came from an adult in good health. Each CDR3 is given with its conserved first and last residue. A D gene is named only where the DNA matches it firmly. A row's size may be missing; if present it is once, few, many or a size class.

.	TRBV6-5	TRBJ1-5	.	CASSYSGAQPQHF	TGTGCCAGCAGTTACTCAGGAGCTCAGCCCCAGCATTTT
TRBD1	TRBV28	TRBJ1-1	.	CASSPWGQGNVENTEAFF	TGTGCCAGCAGTCCGTGGGGACAGGGGAACGTAGAAAACACTGAAGCTTTCTTT
.	TRBV12-3/TRBV12-4	TRBJ2-2	.	CASNLANYQLFF	TGTGCCAGTAACCTAGCGAACTACCAACTGTTTTTT
.	TRBV9	TRBJ2-2	.	CASSLTGGMGELFF	TGTGCCAGCAGCCTAACTGGGGGGATGGGGGAGCTGTTTTTT
.	TRBV4-1	TRBJ1-6	.	CASSQDWTPPPASPLHF	TGCGCCAGCAGCCAAGATTGGACGCCTCCCCCAGCTTCACCCCTCCACTTT
TRBD1	TRBV18	TRBJ1-1	.	CASSPSRQGATEAFF	TGTGCCAGCTCACCAAGCCGACAGGGAGCCACTGAAGCTTTCTTT
.	TRBV3-1/TRBV3-2	TRBJ1-6	.	CASSQDWANSPLHF	TGTGCCAGCAGCCAAGATTGGGCGAATTCACCCCTCCACTTT
TRBD2	TRBV30	TRBJ2-2	.	CAWTRGSLDTGELFF	TGTGCCTGGACGCGGGGGTCTTTGGACACCGGGGAGCTGTTTTTT
.	TRBV5-5	TRBJ2-7	.	CASSFARAYEQYF	TGTGCCAGCAGCTTTGCTCGAGCCTACGAGCAGTACTTC
TRBD1	TRBV4-1	TRBJ1-5	.	CASSQADRDQPQHF	TGCGCCAGCAGCCAAGCGGACAGGGACCAGCCCCAGCATTTT
.	TRBV2	TRBJ1-6	.	CASRLTGYNSPLHF	TGTGCCAGCAGGCTAACAGGGTATAATTCACCCCTCCACTTT
.	TRBV3-1/TRBV3-2	TRBJ1-6	.	CASSTEGRGNSPLHF	TGTGCCAGCAGCACAGAGGGTCGGGGGAATTCACCCCTCCACTTT
.	TRBV5-1	TRBJ1-1	.	CASSPAAGNTEAFF	TGCGCCAGCAGCCCGGCGGCGGGTAACACTGAAGCTTTCTTT
.	TRBV5-1	TRBJ1-1	.	CASSFFGGVAEAFF	TGCGCCAGCAGCTTCTTTGGAGGGGTAGCTGAAGCTTTCTTT
TRBD1	TRBV5-1	TRBJ2-4	.	CASSLTTGGENIQYF	TGCGCCAGCAGCTTAACGACAGGGGGCGAAAACATTCAGTACTTC
TRBD2	TRBV5-4	TRBJ2-5	.	CASSWYPGVAGETQYF	TGTGCCAGCAGTTGGTATCCCGGGGTAGCGGGAGAGACCCAGTACTTC
.	TRBV12-3/TRBV12-4	TRBJ1-5	.	CASSLQNQPQHF	TGTGCCAGCAGTTTACAGAATCAGCCCCAGCATTTT
.	TRBV28	TRBJ1-2	.	CASSLPRPLGSDGYTF	TGTGCCAGCAGTTTACCCCGACCTCTTGGGAGCGATGGCTACACCTTC
.	TRBV18	TRBJ2-1	few	CASSQQKGNEQFF	TGTGCCAGCTCTCAACAGAAGGGCAATGAGCAGTTCTTC
.	TRBV4-1	TRBJ1-5	.	CASSLGPGNQPQHF	TGCGCCAGCAGCTTAGGCCCCGGCAATCAGCCCCAGCATTTT
.	TRBV12-3/TRBV12-4	TRBJ1-1	.	CASSSDSTEAFF	TGTGCCAGCAGTTCGGACAGCACTGAAGCTTTCTTT
TRBD1	TRBV6-1	TRBJ1-2	.	CASSETRQGSYTF	TGTGCCAGCAGTGAAACCCGACAGGGGAGTTACACCTTC
TRBD1	TRBV7-8	TRBJ1-1	once	CASSLGVGQGVDTEAFF	TGTGCCAGCAGCTTAGGGGTAGGACAGGGGGTGGACACTGAAGCTTTCTTT
.	TRBV6-5	TRBJ2-3	few	CASSYIRGEDTQYF	TGTGCCAGCAGTTACATACGGGGAGAGGATACGCAGTATTTT
.	TRBV6-2/TRBV6-3	TRBJ1-5	.	CASSTHRVVWQPQHF	TGTGCCAGCAGCACCCACAGGGTTGTGTGGCAGCCCCAGCATTTT
.	TRBV6-6	TRBJ1-1	.	CASSYSTGNTEAFF	TGTGCCAGCAGTTACTCGACAGGGAACACTGAAGCTTTCTTT
.	TRBV7-8	TRBJ2-6	.	CASSSRVSGANVLTF	TGTGCCAGCAGCTCCCGGGTATCTGGGGCCAACGTCCTGACTTTC
.	TRBV29-1	TRBJ2-5	.	CSVDGAGRETQYF	TGCAGCGTTGATGGGGCGGGGCGGGAGACCCAGTACTTC
TRBD1	TRBV28	TRBJ1-1	.	CASSSLDRRRPFF	TGTGCCAGCAGTTCGTTGGACAGGAGGAGACCTTTCTTT
TRBD1	TRBV5-1	TRBJ1-1	.	CASSFRDRGQEAFF	TGCGCCAGCAGCTTCCGGGACAGGGGTCAAGAAGCTTTCTTT
.	TRBV4-1	TRBJ2-7	once	CASSQGMDGGIVSYEQYF	TGCGCCAGCAGCCAAGGTATGGACGGGGGCATAGTTTCCTACGAGCAGTACTTC
.	TRBV4-2	TRBJ2-7	.	CASSQAPAGSYEQYF	TGTGCCAGCAGCCAAGCTCCAGCCGGGTCCTACGAGCAGTACTTC
TRBD2	TRBV18	TRBJ2-5	once	CASSPPTSGQETQYF	TGTGCCAGCTCACCACCGACTAGCGGGCAGGAGACCCAGTACTTC
TRBD1	TRBV15	TRBJ1-1	.	CATSREGRTGKAFF	TGTGCCACCAGCAGAGAGGGGAGGACAGGCAAAGCTTTCTTT
.	TRBV2	TRBJ1-1	.	CASHPVSAGTEAFF	TGTGCCAGCCATCCTGTTTCAGCGGGCACTGAAGCTTTCTTT
.	TRBV11-3	TRBJ2-6	.	CASSPPLGPGANVLTF	TGTGCCAGCAGCCCGCCGCTCGGTCCTGGGGCCAACGTCCTGACTTTC
TRBD1	TRBV4-2	TRBJ2-5	.	CASSPDRRQETQYF	TGTGCCAGCAGCCCGGACAGGAGACAAGAGACCCAGTACTTC
TRBD1	TRBV7-9	TRBJ2-1	.	CASSSPEGQGAHEQFF	TGTGCCAGCAGCTCACCCGAGGGACAGGGGGCCCATGAGCAGTTCTTC
TRBD1	TRBV4-2	TRBJ1-5	few	CASSQRQGENQPQHF	TGTGCCAGCAGCCAACGACAGGGGGAAAATCAGCCCCAGCATTTT
TRBD1	TRBV28	TRBJ1-1	.	CASDNQGVRTEAFF	TGTGCCAGCGATAATCAGGGGGTCAGGACTGAAGCTTTCTTT
.	TRBV6-5	TRBJ2-3	medium-sized	CASSSSPATDTQYF	TGTGCCAGCAGCTCCTCCCCGGCCACAGATACGCAGTATTTT
.	TRBV7-8	TRBJ1-1	.	CASSSPGGGRTEAFF	TGTGCCAGCAGCTCCCCGGGTGGAGGGCGCACTGAAGCTTTCTTT
.	TRBV7-9	TRBJ1-2	.	CASSLASHGYTF	TGTGCCAGCAGCTTAGCGAGCCATGGCTACACCTTC
.	TRBV12-3/TRBV12-4	TRBJ1-1	.	CASHRNTEAFF	TGTGCCAGCCACAGGAACACTGAAGCTTTCTTT
TRBD1	TRBV19	TRBJ1-6	.	CASRGDRVESPLHF	TGTGCCAGTAGGGGGGACAGGGTCGAATCACCCCTCCACTTT
.	TRBV4-1	TRBJ2-2	.	CASSQFLSGAHTGELFF	TGCGCCAGCAGCCAATTTCTCTCGGGCGCGCACACCGGGGAGCTGTTTTTT
.	TRBV6-5	TRBJ2-2	.	CASSYSTSNTGELFF	TGTGCCAGCAGTTACTCGACCTCGAACACCGGGGAGCTGTTTTTT
.	TRBV28	TRBJ1-1	.	CASSLRGFRPNTEAFF	TGTGCCAGCAGTTTACGAGGCTTCCGCCCCAACACTGAAGCTTTCTTT
.	TRBV5-1	TRBJ2-1	.	CASSLDGRGYNEQFF	TGCGCCAGCAGCTTGGATGGTAGGGGATACAATGAGCAGTTCTTC
.	TRBV6-5	TRBJ2-7	.	CASSYVRGSYEQYF	TGTGCCAGCAGTTACGTCCGGGGCTCCTACGAGCAGTACTTC
.	TRBV27	TRBJ1-1	.	CASSSLPARHEAFF	TGTGCCAGCAGTTCCCTACCTGCCCGCCATGAAGCTTTCTTT
TRBD2	TRBV27	TRBJ2-2	.	CASTRTSGVNTGELFF	TGTGCCAGCACCCGGACTAGCGGGGTTAACACCGGGGAGCTGTTTTTT
TRBD1	TRBV6-5	TRBJ1-2	.	CASSYREAGGYGYTF	TGTGCCAGCAGTTACCGAGAGGCAGGGGGCTATGGCTACACCTTC
.	TRBV30	TRBJ2-7	.	CAWSVRDHEQYF	TGTGCCTGGAGTGTTCGGGACCACGAGCAGTACTTC
.	TRBV28	TRBJ1-3	.	CASSFRFGTPGNTIYF	TGTGCCAGCAGTTTTCGTTTCGGGACACCTGGAAACACCATATATTTT
.	TRBV19	TRBJ1-2	.	CATGDYGYTF	TGTGCCACGGGTGATTATGGCTACACCTTC
.	TRBV5-1	TRBJ1-1	.	CASSALVNTEAFF	TGCGCCAGCAGCGCCCTCGTGAACACTGAAGCTTTCTTT
.	TRBV9	TRBJ2-3	.	CASSPPGGRTDTQYF	TGTGCCAGCAGCCCCCCCGGTGGGCGCACAGATACGCAGTATTTT